Shown below are 25 T cell receptor beta chains from a single sample sequenced in a study of tumor and adjacent non-tumor tissue in lung cancer. RNA was extracted from bulk tissue without any cell sorting. More than 3 cm separated this lung sample from the edge of the tumor. Three rounds of nested PCR, following a modified ARM-PCR protocol, produced the TCRbeta library. TCRdb used MiXCR to reprocess the multiplex PCR reads, holding one entry per CDR3 protein. The sample has approximately 82,000 distinct CDR3 sequences, less than 85% seen once; the top ten hold about two fifths. The sequenced sample consisted of distant non-tumor lung tissue. The origin of the receptors is an older man with non-small cell lung cancer.

A word on this clonotype: At one end the junction does not follow the germline gene, possibly because of a read error. This chain joins TRBV29-1 and TRBJ2-3; D is perhaps TRBD1 (5 bases). The CDR3 length is 13 residues. The V gene's germline CDR1 is SQVTM and CDR2 ANQGSEA. The CDR3 spells CSVIGQGTVTHYF. The CDR3 region has the DNA TGCAGCGTTATTGGGCAGGGCACAGTTACGCATTATTTT.

With respect to this clonotype: A junction end diverges from the germline sequence, so it may reflect a read error. The gene calls are TRBV6-5 and TRBJ2-6; 7 nucleotides match TRBD1. This CDR3 is built from 17 residues. Germline CDR1 MNHEY, CDR2 SVGAGI. In DNA form, the CDR3 reads TGTGCCAGCAGTCCCGGGATAGGGGGCTCTGTGGCCAACGTCCTGACTTTC. Its translation: CASSPGIGGSVANVLTF.

Comments on this clonotype: As the CDR3 is not closed by the conserved phenylalanine or tryptophan, this likely results from a read error. This chain joins TRBV20-1 and TRBJ1-2; maybe TRBD1 (5 bases). V was trimmed by 0 bases and J by 5 bases, leaving 10 bases between them. Germline V gene lookup returns CDR1 DFQATT and CDR2 SNEGSKA (reference sequence). The CDR3 is 13 amino acids. As DNA, the CDR3 is TGCAGTGCTAGAGAAGGGACGCAGTATGGCTACACCATC. It encodes CSAREGTQYGYTI.

In the case of this clonotype: One junction end does not reproduce the germline sequence, and a read error may be involved. V gene TRBV5-8 combines with J gene TRBJ1-5, with D unresolved. This CDR3 comprises 15 residues. Per the germline V gene, CDR1 is SGHTS and CDR2 is YDEGEE. CDR3 nucleotide sequence: TGTGCCAGCAGCACGATGGGTAATAGCAATCAGCCCCAGCGTTTT. This codes for CASSTMGNSNQPQRF.

The chain uses TRBV29-1 and TRBJ1-1; maybe TRBD1 (5 bases). The CDR3 has 12 amino acids. The germline gives CDR1 SQVTM, CDR2 ANQGSEA. Deletions cut 7 bases from V and 6 bases from J, with 15 bases between. CDR3 sequence reads: CSGGTGNAEAFF. CDR3 DNA: TGCAGCGGAGGGACTGGAAACGCTGAAGCTTTCTTT.

This clonotype showed up just a few times. The chain joins TRBV20-1 to TRBJ1-2; tentatively, D is TRBD1 (6 bases). The V end was cut by 3 bases, the J end by 0 bases, with 11 bases between. Germline-derived CDR1 and CDR2 are DFQATT and SNEGSKA (reference sequence). The CDR3 contains 14 residues. CDR3 nucleotide sequence: TGCAGTGCTAGGCCCCGACAGGCTAACTATGGCTACACCTTC. Amino acids: CSARPRQANYGYTF.

On this clonotype itself: The CDR3 carries no conserved terminal phenylalanine or tryptophan, so it likely arises from a read error. The CDR3 DNA sequence: TGCATCATTGTTATGGGGAACACTGAAGCTTTCTCT. Protein: CIIVMGNTEAFS. J is TRBJ1-1 and V is TRBV29-1; D is unclear. The CDR3 contains 12 residues. Per germline, CDR1 SQVTM and CDR2 ANQGSEA.

This clonotype has at least ten counts. The chain is built from TRBV4-1 and TRBJ1-2; 9 positions match TRBD1. This CDR3 is built from 15 residues. Germline CDR1 reads MGHRA; CDR2 reads YSYEKL. J gave up 6 bases and V 4 bases, and 9 bases lay outside the gene matches. The CDR3 DNA sequence: TGCGCCAGCAGCCGCGCGGGACAGGGTTTTGATGGCTACACCTTC. This translates into CASSRAGQGFDGYTF.

A note on this clonotype: An end of the junction does not agree with germline; a read error may underlie this. The chain recombines TRBV5-4 with TRBJ2-5, with 7 bases identical to TRBD2. CDR3 length equals 15 residues. CDR1 and CDR2 from the germline V gene are SGHNT and YYREEE (reference sequence). CDR3 bases: TGTGCCAGGAACTGGTGGGGGGGTAACCAAGAGACCCAGTATTTC. This codes for CARNWWGGNQETQYF.

Note on this clonotype: The final CDR3 position lacks the conserved phenylalanine or tryptophan, pointing to a likely read error. The rearrangement uses TRBV29-1 and TRBJ1-5; possible D gene TRBD1, 5 bases. Trimming took 0 bases from V and 9 from J, leaving 12 bases between them. This CDR3 has 13 amino acids. Germline loops: CDR1 SQVTM, CDR2 ANQGSEA. The CDR3 sequence is CSVEEGLCRPQHI. For the CDR3, the DNA is TGCAGCGTTGAAGAGGGGCTATGTCGGCCCCAGCATATT.

The chain employs TRBV11-2 and TRBJ2-3, with D hard to call. This CDR3 region has 14 residues. CDR1 is SGHAT, CDR2 FQNNGV, per germline. This chain's CDR3 is CISSSQWSSDTQYF. The CDR3 nucleotides are TGTATCAGCAGCTCACAGTGGTCCTCAGATACGCAGTATTTT.

For this clonotype: A much larger clone differs by one base, so this may be a read error. The chain recombines TRBV2 with TRBJ2-1, with 9 bases identical to TRBD1. This CDR3 spans 17 amino acids. Germline loops: CDR1 SNHLY, CDR2 FYNNEI. The CDR3 DNA sequence: TGTGCCAGCAGTGAAGCGCGAACAGGGGGCATCTACAATGAGCATTTCTTC. As protein: CASSEARTGGIYNEHFF.

This clonotype was picked up many times. CDR3 residues: CASRNTGGNTEAFF. The DNA for the CDR3 is TGTGCCAGCAGAAACACCGGGGGGAACACTGAAGCTTTCTTT. The chain is built from TRBV6-1 and TRBJ1-1, with D possibly being TRBD1 (5 bases). With 6 bases removed from V and 1 base from J, the gap between germline ends came to 12 bases. Germline loops: CDR1 MNHNS, CDR2 SASEGT. This CDR3 spans 14 amino acids.

The rearrangement joins TRBV12-3 or TRBV12-4 to TRBJ2-2; no clear D. The CDR3 totals 15 residues. V shed 2 bases and J shed 7 bases, with 14 bases lying between them. This chain's CDR3 is CASSLWGGRSGELFF. The DNA of the CDR3 is TGTGCCAGCAGTTTATGGGGTGGACGAAGCGGGGAGCTGTTTTTT.

Of note for this clonotype: The junction and the germline gene differ at one end; a read error may be behind it. The chain joins TRBV6-1 to TRBJ2-7; D is possibly TRBD1 (5 bases). There are 14 residues in the CDR3. CDR1 is MNHNS and CDR2 is SASEGT in the germline V gene. This CDR3 reads CAISDYPTDMEQYF. DNA of the CDR3: TGTGCCATCAGTGATTACCCAACGGACATGGAACAGTACTTC.

As for this clonotype: It may be a read error: a sequence one base away is much more abundant. V usage is TRBV5-6 and J usage is TRBJ1-2, with D tentatively TRBD1 (6 bases). Germline CDR1 SGHDT, CDR2 YYEEEE. The CDR3 is made up of 15 amino acids. The CDR3 DNA reads as TGTGCCAGCAGTCTGGGGTCAGGGGTCGCCTATGACTACACCTTC. Protein sequence: CASSLGSGVAYDYTF.

With regard to this clonotype: A read error may explain this, as a much larger clone is one base away. This sequence joins TRBV29-1 and TRBJ2-1; D remains unclear. Looked up from germline, CDR1 is SQVTM and CDR2 is ANQGSEA. This CDR3 is built from 13 residues. In DNA form, the CDR3 reads TGCAGCGTTAGTGACCCGCGATACACTGAGCAGTTCTTC. Its protein is CSVSDPRYTEQFF.

As to this clonotype: The conserved closing phenylalanine or tryptophan is absent in this CDR3, likely reflecting a read error. The J gene is TRBJ2-5, the V gene TRBV10-3; the match to TRBD2 covers 7 bases. Germline V gene sequence: CDR1 ENHRY, CDR2 SYGVKD. The CDR3 consists of 15 residues. The CDR3 protein is CTISESTAGPDIQYL. In DNA, the CDR3 is TGTACCATCAGTGAGTCCACAGCGGGACCAGATATCCAGTACCTC.

This clonotype has only a few counts. The chain has TRBV5-1 and TRBJ2-7; 9 bases line up with TRBD1. The CDR3 has 15 residues. V lost 0 bases to trimming and J lost 4 bases; unmatched junction nucleotides: 5. Germline CDR1 is SGHRS and CDR2 is YFSETQ. CDR3 residues: CASSLDTGGRYEQYF. CDR3 bases: TGCGCCAGCAGCTTGGATACAGGGGGCCGATACGAGCAGTACTTC.

With regard to this clonotype: At one boundary the junction diverges from the germline segment, which might be a read error. The chain uses TRBV5-1 and TRBJ2-5; tentatively, D is TRBD1 or TRBD2 (5 bases each). The CDR3 has 18 amino acids. Germline V gene lookup returns CDR1 SGHRS and CDR2 YFSETQ. The CDR3 DNA sequence: TGCGCCAGTAGCTTGTTGAGTTTAAGACTTTCTGGGGGAGAGACCCAGTACTTC. Its protein product is CASSLLSLRLSGGETQYF.

Remarks on this clonotype: One end of the junction varies from germline; a read error may be responsible. The chain recombines TRBV29-1 with TRBJ1-6; 8 nucleotides match TRBD1. This CDR3 is built from 13 residues. Germline V gene sequence: CDR1 SQVTM, CDR2 ANQGSEA. DNA for the CDR3: TGCAGCGTTAAGACAGGGGATAGTCCACCCCTCCGCTTT. Translation gives CSVKTGDSPPLRF.

Note on this clonotype: An end of the junction differs from the germline gene, which may be a read error. The genes are TRBV4-3 and TRBJ2-2; D is perhaps TRBD2 (5 bases). In germline, CDR1 is LGHNA, CDR2 YSLEER. The CDR3 contains 17 residues. The CDR3 reads CASSQEDWRLHTGELLF. The CDR3 DNA is TGCGCCAGCAGTCAAGAGGATTGGAGGTTGCACACCGGGGAGCTATTGTTT.

This clonotype was recorded once. The missing conserved phenylalanine or tryptophan at the end of this CDR3 makes a read error likely. The genes are TRBV11-2 and TRBJ2-2; TRBD1 matches at 7 bases. The CDR3 covers 16 residues. Germline CDR1 SGHAT, CDR2 FQNNGV. CDR3 amino acids: CASSLVSTGVAGELFV. The DNA of the CDR3 is TGTGCTAGCAGCTTAGTGAGCACAGGGGTCGCCGGGGAGCTGTTTGTT.

The chain is built from TRBV19 and TRBJ2-7; TRBD1 is a possible D gene (6 bases). There are 15 residues in the CDR3. CDR1 is LNHDA and CDR2 is SQIVND in the germline V gene (reference sequence). V was pared by 4 bases and J by 3 bases, with 16 bases between. The CDR3 is CASSRDYVTGYEQYF. For the CDR3, the DNA is TGTGCCAGTAGTAGAGACTACGTGACAGGCTACGAGCAGTACTTC.

In its sample, this clonotype was seen once. One end of the junction is discordant with germline, which a read error may explain. V usage is TRBV11-2 and J usage is TRBJ2-7; D tentatively fits TRBD1 or TRBD2 (5 bases each). This CDR3 has 15 residues. Germline CDR1 and CDR2: SGHAT and FQNNGV. The CDR3 sequence is CASNPGAGPSYERYF. The CDR3 DNA reads TGTGCCAGCAACCCCGGGGCAGGGCCCTCCTACGAGCGGTACTTC.